A selection of T cell receptor beta chains follows, all from one sample in a study of Graves' ophthalmopathy and Graves' hyperthyroidism. TCRdb used MiXCR to reprocess the multiplex PCR reads, holding one entry per CDR3 protein. The table shows roughly 380,000 distinct CDR3 sequences, with 15% occurring only once. The specimen sequenced was peripheral blood. The origin of the receptors is a woman aged 18-29 years with stable Graves' hyperthyroidism. The CDR3 runs from the conserved cysteine through the conserved F or W. The D gene is left open where the match is weak. Part of the rows lack a size; the others show once, few, many or a class for expanded clones.

CDR3 length: 14
V gene: TRBV20-1
J gene: TRBJ1-1
D gene: NA
clone size: many
CDR3 protein: CSARSRVLNTEAFF
CDR3 DNA: TGCAGTGCTAGGTCTAGGGTACTTAACACTGAAGCTTTCTTT

CDR3 length: 14
V gene: TRBV6-4
J gene: TRBJ1-2
D gene: NA
clone size: many
CDR3 protein: CASTKTGPNYGYTF
CDR3 DNA: TGTGCCAGCACTAAGACAGGTCCTAACTATGGCTACACCTTC

CDR3 length: 13
V gene: TRBV19
J gene: TRBJ1-1
D gene: NA
clone size: many
CDR3 protein: CASSAGGDTEAFF
CDR3 DNA: TGTGCCAGTAGTGCTGGAGGTGACACTGAAGCTTTCTTT

CDR3 length: 11
V gene: TRBV7-2
J gene: TRBJ2-7
D gene: NA
clone size: many
CDR3 protein: CASSRGEEQYF
CDR3 DNA: TGTGCCAGCAGCAGAGGGGAGGAGCAGTACTTC

CDR3 length: 15
V gene: TRBV7-2
J gene: TRBJ2-7
D gene: TRBD2
clone size: many
CDR3 protein: CASSLVPSGGHEQYF
CDR3 DNA: TGTGCCAGCAGCTTAGTTCCTAGCGGGGGCCACGAGCAGTACTTC

CDR3 length: 11
V gene: TRBV13
J gene: TRBJ1-1
D gene: NA
clone size: many
CDR3 protein: CASMGGTEAFF
CDR3 DNA: TGTGCCAGCATGGGGGGGACTGAAGCTTTCTTT

CDR3 length: 13
V gene: TRBV20-1
J gene: TRBJ1-1
D gene: NA
clone size: many
CDR3 protein: CSARPGSDTEAFF
CDR3 DNA: TGCAGTGCTAGGCCGGGGTCTGACACTGAAGCTTTCTTT

CDR3 length: 12
V gene: TRBV12-3/TRBV12-4
J gene: TRBJ2-4
D gene: NA
clone size: many
CDR3 protein: CASSLRGNIKYF
CDR3 DNA: TGTGCCAGCAGTTTAAGAGGGAACATTAAGTACTTC

CDR3 length: 17
V gene: TRBV19
J gene: TRBJ1-2
D gene: NA
clone size: many
CDR3 protein: CASSIVPGQRRSYGYTF
CDR3 DNA: TGTGCCAGTAGTATAGTCCCCGGACAGAGGAGATCCTATGGCTACACCTTC

CDR3 length: 14
V gene: TRBV27
J gene: TRBJ1-1
D gene: NA
clone size: many
CDR3 protein: CASSFDSSNTEAFF
CDR3 DNA: TGTGCCAGCAGTTTTGACAGCTCGAACACTGAAGCTTTCTTT

CDR3 length: 15
V gene: TRBV5-1
J gene: TRBJ1-2
D gene: NA
clone size: many
CDR3 protein: CASRDNYRRFYGYTF
CDR3 DNA: TGCGCCAGCAGGGATAACTACAGACGGTTCTATGGCTACACCTTC

CDR3 length: 14
V gene: TRBV28
J gene: TRBJ1-1
D gene: NA
clone size: many
CDR3 protein: CASNIGGSGTEAFF
CDR3 DNA: TGTGCCAGCAATATCGGAGGAAGCGGCACTGAAGCTTTCTTT

CDR3 length: 13
V gene: TRBV12-3/TRBV12-4
J gene: TRBJ1-5
D gene: NA
clone size: many
CDR3 protein: CASSLPANQPQHF
CDR3 DNA: TGTGCCAGCAGTTTGCCAGCGAATCAGCCCCAGCATTTT

CDR3 length: 14
V gene: TRBV6-5
J gene: TRBJ2-2
D gene: NA
clone size: NA
CDR3 protein: CASSYMALAGELFF
CDR3 DNA: TGTGCCAGCAGTTATATGGCCCTCGCCGGGGAGCTGTTTTTT

CDR3 length: 15
V gene: TRBV12-3/TRBV12-4
J gene: TRBJ1-5
D gene: TRBD1
clone size: many
CDR3 protein: CASSMGQGVNQPQHF
CDR3 DNA: TGTGCCAGCAGTATGGGACAGGGGGTGAATCAGCCCCAGCATTTT

CDR3 length: 15
V gene: TRBV6-5
J gene: TRBJ2-7
D gene: TRBD1
clone size: many
CDR3 protein: CASSTRQGVAYEQYF
CDR3 DNA: TGTGCCAGCAGCACTCGACAGGGGGTTGCCTACGAGCAGTACTTC

CDR3 length: 14
V gene: TRBV25-1
J gene: TRBJ2-4
D gene: NA
clone size: few
CDR3 protein: CASIRPKKGNIKYF
CDR3 DNA: TGTGCCAGCATTAGACCTAAGAAGGGAAACATTAAGTACTTC

CDR3 length: 15
V gene: TRBV5-1
J gene: TRBJ1-1
D gene: TRBD1
clone size: many
CDR3 protein: CASSSQQGSVSEAFF
CDR3 DNA: TGCGCCAGCAGCTCCCAACAGGGGAGTGTATCTGAAGCTTTCTTT